This is a list of T cell receptor beta chains from one sample in a study of blood T cell repertoires in COVID-19. The table came from immunoSEQ multiplex PCR; TCRdb's copy has only in-frame clones and leaves some out. Among about 320,000 clones, 85% were seen once, and the ten largest hold approximately 7.6%. Sequencing was performed on peripheral blood. Receptor source: a human donor in a cohort sampled during active COVID-19. Both conserved end residues are part of each CDR3. A D gene is named only where the DNA matches it firmly. Size tells how often a clone was seen (once, few, many) or the class of an expanded clone, and some rows leave it out.

V	size	J	D	CDR3	DNA
TRBV5-4	-	TRBJ2-3	-	CASSLSQATDTQYF	TGTGCCAGCAGCTTGAGCCAGGCCACCGATACGCAGTATTTT
TRBV5-5	-	TRBJ1-3	-	CASSLFLALQGNTIYF	TGTGCCAGCAGCTTGTTTTTAGCTCTGCAGGGAAACACCATATATTTT
TRBV5-1	-	TRBJ1-2	TRBD1	CASSLDGTGAPYGYTF	TGCGCCAGCAGCTTGGATGGGACAGGGGCCCCCTATGGCTACACCTTC
TRBV29-1	-	TRBJ1-1	-	CSVARNTGIPNTEAFF	TGCAGCGTCGCCCGTAATACAGGGATCCCTAACACTGAAGCTTTCTTT
TRBV6-5	-	TRBJ2-3	TRBD2	CASRRAGGKGDTQYF	TGTGCCAGCAGGAGAGCGGGGGGCAAGGGAGATACGCAGTATTTT
TRBV10-2	-	TRBJ2-7	-	CASSRGEAAEQYF	TGCGCCAGCAGTCGCGGGGAGGCTGCGGAGCAGTACTTC
TRBV10-1	-	TRBJ1-2	TRBD1	CASSSGTGGSLHFF	TGCGCCAGCAGTTCCGGGACAGGGGGCTCTTTGCACTTCTTC
TRBV5-6	-	TRBJ1-1	TRBD1	CASSLLSYRGRGTEAFF	TGTGCCAGCAGCTTGTTGTCGTACAGGGGGCGGGGCACTGAAGCTTTCTTT
TRBV6-1	few	TRBJ1-5	-	CASSEVGGAGQPQHF	TGTGCCAGCAGTGAAGTCGGCGGGGCAGGGCAGCCCCAGCATTTT
TRBV7-3	-	TRBJ1-4	-	CASSFPRPGKFALNEKLFF	TGTGCCAGCAGCTTCCCCCGGCCGGGAAAGTTCGCCCTTAATGAAAAACTGTTTTTT
TRBV7-9	once	TRBJ2-7	-	CASSPTGSSYEQYF	TGTGCCAGCAGCCCCACAGGTAGCTCCTACGAGCAGTACTTC
TRBV5-5	-	TRBJ1-1	TRBD1	CASSIGQGAGKNTEAFF	TGTGCCAGCAGCATAGGACAGGGGGCGGGAAAGAACACTGAAGCTTTCTTT
TRBV3-1/TRBV3-2	few	TRBJ2-7	-	CASSQGLRSYEQYF	TGTGCCAGCAGCCAGGGGCTTCGCTCCTACGAGCAGTACTTC
TRBV10-2	once	TRBJ2-5	-	CASSEPTRRRQETQYF	TGCGCCAGCAGTGAGCCAACCCGGAGGCGGCAAGAGACCCAGTACTTC
TRBV9	once	TRBJ2-7	-	CASSVAGSGSSYEQYF	TGTGCCAGCAGCGTAGCGGGTAGCGGAAGCTCCTACGAGCAGTACTTC
TRBV15	-	TRBJ1-3	-	CATSGRGIGGNTIYF	TGTGCCACCAGCGGGAGGGGTATAGGAGGAAACACCATATATTTT
TRBV5-4	few	TRBJ2-1	TRBD2	CASSQRGGEQFF	TGTGCCAGCAGTCAGCGGGGGGGCGAGCAGTTCTTC
TRBV12-5	-	TRBJ2-7	TRBD1	CASGPTGQGFKEQYF	TGTGCTAGTGGACCTACGGGACAGGGATTCAAGGAGCAGTACTTC
TRBV7-9	-	TRBJ2-3	-	CASSPGQITTDTQYF	TGTGCCAGCAGCCCAGGACAGATAACCACAGATACGCAGTATTTT
TRBV5-6	once	TRBJ1-1	-	CASSLAMQGTEAFF	TGTGCCAGCAGCTTGGCCATGCAGGGGACTGAAGCTTTCTTT
TRBV6-2/TRBV6-3	once	TRBJ2-1	TRBD2	CASSSDRPPGLGLNEQFF	TGTGCCAGCAGTTCGGACCGACCCCCGGGACTAGGTCTCAATGAGCAGTTCTTC
TRBV5-6	-	TRBJ1-6	-	CASSLGPSGRSYNSPLHF	TGTGCCAGCAGCTTGGGTCCCTCCGGGAGGTCCTATAATTCACCCCTCCACTTT
TRBV10-3	-	TRBJ2-7	-	CAISEIHYEQYF	TGTGCCATCAGTGAGATACACTACGAGCAGTACTTC
TRBV7-3	-	TRBJ1-2	TRBD1	CASSLRPGQRRDGYTF	TGTGCCAGCAGCTTAAGGCCGGGACAGCGTAGAGATGGCTACACCTTC
TRBV19	-	TRBJ2-1	-	CASTQGYNEQFF	TGTGCCAGTACCCAGGGATACAATGAGCAGTTCTTC
TRBV12-5	few	TRBJ1-6	-	CASGLTLYSNPSDSPLHF	TGTGCTAGTGGTTTGACCCTATACAGTAATCCGAGTGATTCACCCCTCCACTTT
TRBV24-1	-	TRBJ1-5	-	CATSEGQLNQPQHF	TGTGCCACCAGTGAAGGACAGCTTAATCAGCCCCAGCATTTT
TRBV24-1	-	TRBJ2-7	TRBD1	CATMSAGGPPYEQYF	TGTGCCACCATGTCGGCAGGGGGCCCCCCCTACGAGCAGTACTTC
TRBV20-1	-	TRBJ1-2	-	CSASIPQSNYGYTF	TGCAGTGCTAGTATCCCCCAGTCTAACTATGGCTACACCTTC
TRBV19	few	TRBJ2-3	-	CASRRGDTQYF	TGTGCCAGCAGAAGGGGAGATACGCAGTATTTT